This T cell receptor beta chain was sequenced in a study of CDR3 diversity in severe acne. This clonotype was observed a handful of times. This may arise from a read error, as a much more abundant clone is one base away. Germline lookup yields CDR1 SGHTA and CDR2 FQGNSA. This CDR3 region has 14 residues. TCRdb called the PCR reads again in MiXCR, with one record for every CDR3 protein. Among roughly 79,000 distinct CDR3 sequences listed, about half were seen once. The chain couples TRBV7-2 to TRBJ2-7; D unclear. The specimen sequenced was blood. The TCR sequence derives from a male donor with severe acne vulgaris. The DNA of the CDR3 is TGTGCCAGCAGCTTAGAGGGAAGCGTGTCGGGTACCCGGTTC. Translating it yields CASSLEGSVSGTRF.